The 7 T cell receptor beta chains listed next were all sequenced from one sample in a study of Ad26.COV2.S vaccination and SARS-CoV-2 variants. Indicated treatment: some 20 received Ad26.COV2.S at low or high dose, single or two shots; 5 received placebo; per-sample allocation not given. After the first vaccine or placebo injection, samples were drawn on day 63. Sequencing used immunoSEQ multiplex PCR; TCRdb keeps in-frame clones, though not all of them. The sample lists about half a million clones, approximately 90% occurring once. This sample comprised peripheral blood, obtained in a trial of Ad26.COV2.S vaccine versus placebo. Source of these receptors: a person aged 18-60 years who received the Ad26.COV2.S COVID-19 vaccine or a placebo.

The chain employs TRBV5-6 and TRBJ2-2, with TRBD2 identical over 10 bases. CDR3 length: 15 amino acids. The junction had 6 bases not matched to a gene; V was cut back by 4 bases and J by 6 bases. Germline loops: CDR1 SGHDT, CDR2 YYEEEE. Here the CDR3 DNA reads TGTGCCAGCAGCCAGAGCGGGGGGGCCCCCGGGGAGCTGTTTTTT. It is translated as CASSQSGGAPGELFF.

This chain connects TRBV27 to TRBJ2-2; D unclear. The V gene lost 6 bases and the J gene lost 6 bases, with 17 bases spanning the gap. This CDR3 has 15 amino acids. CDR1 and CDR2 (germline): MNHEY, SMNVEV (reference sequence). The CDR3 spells CASSIAGQFSGELFF. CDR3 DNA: TGTGCCAGCAGCATAGCCGGGCAGTTTTCCGGGGAGCTGTTTTTT.

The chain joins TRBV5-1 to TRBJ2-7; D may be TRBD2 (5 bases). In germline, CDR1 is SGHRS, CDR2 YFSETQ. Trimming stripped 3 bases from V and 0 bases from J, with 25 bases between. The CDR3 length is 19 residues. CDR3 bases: TGCGCCAGCAGCTGGACTTTGCGAGCGGAGGCCAGGAGCTCCTACGAGCAGTACTTC. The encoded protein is CASSWTLRAEARSSYEQYF.

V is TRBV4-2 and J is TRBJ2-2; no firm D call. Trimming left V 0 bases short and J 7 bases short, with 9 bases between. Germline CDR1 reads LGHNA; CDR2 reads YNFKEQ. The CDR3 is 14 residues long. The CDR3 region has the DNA TGTGCCAGCAGCCAAGACCTCAATCTCGGGGAGCTGTTTTTT. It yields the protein CASSQDLNLGELFF.

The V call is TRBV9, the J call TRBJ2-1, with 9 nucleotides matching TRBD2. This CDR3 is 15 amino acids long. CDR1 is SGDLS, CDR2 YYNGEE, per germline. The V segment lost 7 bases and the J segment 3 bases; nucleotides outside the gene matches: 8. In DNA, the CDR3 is TGTGCCAGCGGCCTTAGCGGGGGCTTCTACAATGAGCAGTTCTTC. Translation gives CASGLSGGFYNEQFF.

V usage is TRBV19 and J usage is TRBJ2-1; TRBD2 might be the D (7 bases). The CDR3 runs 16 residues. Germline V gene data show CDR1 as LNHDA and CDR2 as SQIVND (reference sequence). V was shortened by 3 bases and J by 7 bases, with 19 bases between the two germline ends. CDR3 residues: CASSMSIGGQGNEQFF. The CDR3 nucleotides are TGTGCCAGTAGTATGAGTATCGGGGGGCAAGGGAATGAGCAGTTCTTC.

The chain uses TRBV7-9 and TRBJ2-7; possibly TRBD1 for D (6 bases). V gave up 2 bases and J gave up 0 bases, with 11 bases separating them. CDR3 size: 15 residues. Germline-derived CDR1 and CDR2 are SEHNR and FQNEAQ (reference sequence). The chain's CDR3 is CASSLISTGSYEQYF. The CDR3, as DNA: TGTGCCAGCAGCTTAATTTCGACAGGCTCCTACGAGCAGTACTTC.